The entry below gives a single T cell receptor (beta chain) sequence along with its context. Its antigen remains unidentified. Treatment noted: approximately 18 received Ad26.COV2.S at low or high dose, single or two shots; roughly 5 received placebo; per-sample allocation not given. Sampling took place 63 days after the first vaccine or placebo injection. At a Boston site, the person donating was an adult of 18-55 years. Ad26.COV2.S expressed prefusion-stabilized spike from the original Wuhan strain. The data belong to a study of Ad26.COV2.S vaccination and SARS-CoV-2 variants. For the study at large: Dosing was one shot or two shots 56 days apart.

CDR1 is KGHSH and CDR2 is LQKENI in the germline V gene. The CDR3 runs to 19 residues. Trimming took off 3 bases at V and 1 base at J, with 19 bases between the two ends. Here immunoSEQ multiplex PCR was the method, and the copy in TCRdb shows in-frame clones only, minus some. Among roughly 410,000 clones listed, 83% were seen once. Study conclusions and caveats: Reports say spike-specific CD8+ and CD4+ T cell responses covered substantial breadth after vaccination.

The sample was peripheral blood, taken in a trial of Ad26.COV2.S vaccine versus placebo. The sequence derives from a person between 18 and 65 years old who received the Ad26.COV2.S COVID-19 vaccine or a placebo. V gene TRBV18 combines with J gene TRBJ1-6; no clear D. CDR3 loop: CASSPFGGGIGSYNSPLHF. The CDR3 DNA sequence: TGTGCCAGCTCACCGTTCGGTGGAGGAATCGGGTCCTATAATTCACCCCTCCACTTT.